This T cell receptor beta chain was identified during a study of blood T cell repertoires in COVID-19. Study background: Collection of acute and convalescent COVID-19 samples took place in the United States, Italy and Spain. PBMCs, B-cell-depleted T cells, or T cells were the source of the cDNA or gDNA that made up the material.

V dropped 3 bases and J dropped 0 bases, with 9 bases sitting between them. CDR3 length: 14 amino acids. Germline V gene sequence: CDR1 MNHEY, CDR2 SMNVEV (reference sequence). Authors' analysis steps: From reference gene primer amplification, estimates of nucleated cell counts were derived. TCRdb's table, derived via immunoSEQ multiplex PCR, lists solely in-frame clones and lacks some. V, J and clone size are taken as reported in that table, and D and trimming were inferred from the DNA itself. This sample has roughly 72,000 clones, with roughly nine tenths found just once. This chain links TRBV27 with TRBJ2-7; a possible D gene is TRBD2 (6 bases). This sequence originates from a human donor in a cohort sampled during active COVID-19. What was sequenced was peripheral blood. CDR3 DNA sequence: TGTGCCAGCAGTTTTGGGGGAGGCTCCTACGAGCAGTACTTC. This gives the protein CASSFGGGSYEQYF.